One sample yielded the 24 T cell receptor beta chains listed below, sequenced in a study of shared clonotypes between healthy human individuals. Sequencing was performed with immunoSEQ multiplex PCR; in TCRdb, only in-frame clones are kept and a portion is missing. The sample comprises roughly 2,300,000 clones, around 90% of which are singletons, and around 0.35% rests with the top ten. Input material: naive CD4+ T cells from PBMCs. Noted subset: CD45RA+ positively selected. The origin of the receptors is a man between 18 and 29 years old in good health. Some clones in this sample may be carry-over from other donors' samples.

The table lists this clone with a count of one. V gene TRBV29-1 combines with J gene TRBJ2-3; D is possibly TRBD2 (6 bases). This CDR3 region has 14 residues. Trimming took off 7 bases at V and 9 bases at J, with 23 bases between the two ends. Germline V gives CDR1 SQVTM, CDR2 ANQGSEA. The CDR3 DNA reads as TGCAGCGCTACAAAAGGGCGGGAAGGGTCGACGCAGTATTTT. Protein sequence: CSATKGREGSTQYF.

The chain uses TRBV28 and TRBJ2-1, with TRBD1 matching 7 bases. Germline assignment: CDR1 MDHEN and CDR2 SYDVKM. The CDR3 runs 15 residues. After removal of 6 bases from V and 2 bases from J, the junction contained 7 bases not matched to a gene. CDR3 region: CASSPRTGAYNEQFF. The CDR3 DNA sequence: TGTGCCAGCAGCCCCCGCACAGGGGCCTACAATGAGCAGTTCTTC.

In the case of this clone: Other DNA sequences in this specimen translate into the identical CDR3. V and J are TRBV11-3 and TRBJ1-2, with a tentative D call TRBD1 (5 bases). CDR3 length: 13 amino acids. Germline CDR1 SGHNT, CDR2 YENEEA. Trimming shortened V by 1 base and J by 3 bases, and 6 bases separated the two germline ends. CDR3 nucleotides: TGTGCCAGCAGCTTAGGGGGGGACTATGGCTACACCTTC. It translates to CASSLGGDYGYTF.

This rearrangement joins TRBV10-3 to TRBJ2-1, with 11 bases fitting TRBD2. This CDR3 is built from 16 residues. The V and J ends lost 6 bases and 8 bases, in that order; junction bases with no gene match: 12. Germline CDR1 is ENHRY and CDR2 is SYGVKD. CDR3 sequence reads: CAIRNTLAGVLDEQFF. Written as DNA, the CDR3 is TGTGCCATCAGAAACACACTAGCGGGAGTTCTAGATGAGCAGTTCTTC.

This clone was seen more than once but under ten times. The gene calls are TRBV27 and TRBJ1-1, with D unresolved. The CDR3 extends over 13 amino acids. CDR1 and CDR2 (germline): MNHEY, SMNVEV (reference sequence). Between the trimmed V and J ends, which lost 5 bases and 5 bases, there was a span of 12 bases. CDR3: CASSAALGTEAFF. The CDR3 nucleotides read TGTGCCAGCAGTGCGGCGTTGGGGACTGAAGCTTTCTTT.

The CDR3, as DNA: TGTGCTAGTGGTTTGGTAATTGGAGCGGGATCCTCCTACAATGAGCAGTTCTTC. Translated, it gives CASGLVIGAGSSYNEQFF. The V gene is TRBV12-5, the J gene TRBJ2-1; TRBD2 matches 7 bases. The germline CDR1 and CDR2 sequences are LGHNT and FRNRAP. V shed 0 bases, J shed 0 bases, and the junction held 8 bases outside the gene matches. This CDR3 is 18 amino acids long.

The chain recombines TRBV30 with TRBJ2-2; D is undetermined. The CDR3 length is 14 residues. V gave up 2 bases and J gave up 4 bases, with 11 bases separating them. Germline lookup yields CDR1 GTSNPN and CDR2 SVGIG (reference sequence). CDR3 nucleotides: TGTGCCTGGAGTACTGGACCGACCACCGGGGAGCTGTTTTTT. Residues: CAWSTGPTTGELFF.

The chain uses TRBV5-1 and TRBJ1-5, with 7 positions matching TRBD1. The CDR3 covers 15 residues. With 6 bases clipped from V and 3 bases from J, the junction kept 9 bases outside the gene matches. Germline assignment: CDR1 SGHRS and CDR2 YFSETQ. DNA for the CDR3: TGCGCCAGCAAGGTTGGGGACAGAGACAATCAGCCCCAGCATTTT. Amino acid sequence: CASKVGDRDNQPQHF.

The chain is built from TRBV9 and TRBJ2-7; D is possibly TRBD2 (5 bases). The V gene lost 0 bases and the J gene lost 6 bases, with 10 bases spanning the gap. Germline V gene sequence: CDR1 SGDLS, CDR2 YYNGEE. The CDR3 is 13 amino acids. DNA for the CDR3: TGTGCCAGCAGCGTAGCTACTAGTCTCGAGCAGTACTTC. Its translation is CASSVATSLEQYF.

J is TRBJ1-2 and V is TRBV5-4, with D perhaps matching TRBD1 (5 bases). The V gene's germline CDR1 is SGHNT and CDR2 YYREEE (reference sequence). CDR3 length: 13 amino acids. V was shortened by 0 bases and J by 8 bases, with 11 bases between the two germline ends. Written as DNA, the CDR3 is TGTGCCAGCAGCTTGGACAGGTCGGGAGGCTACACCTTC. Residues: CASSLDRSGGYTF.

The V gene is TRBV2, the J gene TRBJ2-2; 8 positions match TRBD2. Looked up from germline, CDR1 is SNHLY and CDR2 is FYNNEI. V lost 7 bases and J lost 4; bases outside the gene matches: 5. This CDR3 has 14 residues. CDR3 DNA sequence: TGTGCCAGCACCTCAAGCGGGGGCACCGGGGAGCTGTTTTTT. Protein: CASTSSGGTGELFF.

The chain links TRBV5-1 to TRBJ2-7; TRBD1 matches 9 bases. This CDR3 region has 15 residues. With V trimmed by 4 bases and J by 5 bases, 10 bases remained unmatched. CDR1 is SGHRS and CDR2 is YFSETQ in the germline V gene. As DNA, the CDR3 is TGCGCCAGCAGCCGGGACAGGGAAGTGTTCAACGAGCAGTACTTC. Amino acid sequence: CASSRDREVFNEQYF.

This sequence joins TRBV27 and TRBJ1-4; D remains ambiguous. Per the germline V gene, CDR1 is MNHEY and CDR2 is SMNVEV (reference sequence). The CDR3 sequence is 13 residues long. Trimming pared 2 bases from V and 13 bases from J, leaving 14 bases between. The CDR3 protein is CASSLEAWPGLFF. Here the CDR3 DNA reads TGTGCCAGCAGTTTAGAGGCGTGGCCGGGACTGTTTTTT.

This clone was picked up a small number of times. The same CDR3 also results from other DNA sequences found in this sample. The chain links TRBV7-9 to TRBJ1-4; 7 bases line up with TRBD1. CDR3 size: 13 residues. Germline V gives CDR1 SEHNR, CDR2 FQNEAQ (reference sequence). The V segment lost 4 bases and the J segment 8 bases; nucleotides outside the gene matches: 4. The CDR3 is CASSSQGGEKLFF. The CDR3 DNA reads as TGTGCCAGCAGCTCGCAAGGGGGCGAAAAACTGTTTTTT.

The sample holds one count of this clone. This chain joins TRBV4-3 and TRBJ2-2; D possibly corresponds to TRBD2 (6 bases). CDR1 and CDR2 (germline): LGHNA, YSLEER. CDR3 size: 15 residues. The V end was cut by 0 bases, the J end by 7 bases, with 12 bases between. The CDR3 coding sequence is TGCGCCAGCAGCCAAGAGACGGGAGCGGTCGGGGAGCTGTTTTTT. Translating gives CASSQETGAVGELFF.

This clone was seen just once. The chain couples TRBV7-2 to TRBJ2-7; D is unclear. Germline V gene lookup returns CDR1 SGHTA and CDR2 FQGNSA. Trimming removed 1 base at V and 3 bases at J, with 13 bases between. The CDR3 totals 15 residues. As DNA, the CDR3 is TGTGCCAGCAGCTTAGGTTCGAGAACGAACTACGAGCAGTACTTC. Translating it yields CASSLGSRTNYEQYF.

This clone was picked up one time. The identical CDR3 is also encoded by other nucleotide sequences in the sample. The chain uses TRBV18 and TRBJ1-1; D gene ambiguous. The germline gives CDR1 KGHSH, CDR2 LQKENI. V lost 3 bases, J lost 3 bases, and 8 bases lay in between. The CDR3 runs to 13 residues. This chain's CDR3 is CASSPGRDTEAFF. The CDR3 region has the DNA TGTGCCAGCTCACCGGGTAGGGACACTGAAGCTTTCTTT.

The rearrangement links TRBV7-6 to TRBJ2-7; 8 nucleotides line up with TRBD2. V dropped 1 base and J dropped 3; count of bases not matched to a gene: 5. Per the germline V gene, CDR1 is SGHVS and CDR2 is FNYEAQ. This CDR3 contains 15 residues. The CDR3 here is CASSLVPAGVYEQYF. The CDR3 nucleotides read TGTGCCAGCAGCTTAGTCCCAGCGGGAGTCTACGAGCAGTACTTC.

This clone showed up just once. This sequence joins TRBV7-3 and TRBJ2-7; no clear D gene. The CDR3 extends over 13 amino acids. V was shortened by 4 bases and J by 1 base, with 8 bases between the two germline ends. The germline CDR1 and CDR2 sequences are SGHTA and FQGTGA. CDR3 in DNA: TGTGCCAGCAGCTCAGGACCATCCTACGAGCAGTACTTC. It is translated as CASSSGPSYEQYF.

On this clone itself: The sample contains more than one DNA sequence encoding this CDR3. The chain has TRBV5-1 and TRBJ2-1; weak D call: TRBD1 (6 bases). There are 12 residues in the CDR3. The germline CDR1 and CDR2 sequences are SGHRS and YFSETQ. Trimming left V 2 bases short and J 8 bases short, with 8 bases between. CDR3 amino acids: CASSLQGDEQFF. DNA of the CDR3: TGCGCCAGCAGCTTACAGGGCGATGAGCAGTTCTTC.

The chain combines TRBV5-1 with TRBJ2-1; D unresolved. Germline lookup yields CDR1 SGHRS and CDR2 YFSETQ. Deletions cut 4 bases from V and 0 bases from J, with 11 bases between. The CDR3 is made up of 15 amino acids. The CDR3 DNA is TGCGCCAGCAGCCGTCGCGTGGTCTCCTACAATGAGCAGTTCTTC. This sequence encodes CASSRRVVSYNEQFF.

CDR3 coding DNA: TGCGCCAGCAGCCAAGATCTTGTGAGGGTAACGCAGTATTTT. It translates to CASSQDLVRVTQYF. V usage is TRBV4-3 and J usage is TRBJ2-3; D is perhaps TRBD2 (5 bases). The CDR3 is 14 amino acids. Trimming stripped 0 bases from V and 9 bases from J, with 13 bases between. Germline V gene sequence: CDR1 LGHNA, CDR2 YSLEER.

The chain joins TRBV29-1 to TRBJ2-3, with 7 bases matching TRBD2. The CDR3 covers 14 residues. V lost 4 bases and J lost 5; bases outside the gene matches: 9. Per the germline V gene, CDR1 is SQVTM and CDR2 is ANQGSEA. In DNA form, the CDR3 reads TGCAGCGTTGCGAGCAGGGAGGGGTTAGATACGCAGTATTTT. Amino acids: CSVASREGLDTQYF.

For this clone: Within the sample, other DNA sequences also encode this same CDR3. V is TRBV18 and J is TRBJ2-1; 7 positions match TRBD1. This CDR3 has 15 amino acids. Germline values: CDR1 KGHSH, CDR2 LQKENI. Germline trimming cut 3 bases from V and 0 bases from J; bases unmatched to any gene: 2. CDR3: CASSPGQLSYNEQFF. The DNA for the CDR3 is TGTGCCAGCTCACCGGGACAGCTCTCCTACAATGAGCAGTTCTTC.